Listed here are 20 T cell receptor beta chains from one sample, sequenced in a study of T cells in Graves' hyperthyroidism and ophthalmopathy. RNA transcripts gave rise to amplified TCR beta CDR3 regions. First-round RT-PCR of the TCR CDR3 relied on the HTBI primer set. TCRdb reanalysed the multiplex PCR reads using MiXCR and keeps one entry per CDR3 protein. The sample lists hundreds of thousands of distinct CDR3 sequences, 38% occurring once. The sequencing sample was made of blood. These receptor sequences come from a man between 18 and 35 years old with Graves' hyperthyroidism.

In this sample, this clonotype turned up a few times. This chain links TRBV7-2 with TRBJ1-1, with D unclear. The CDR3 is made up of 15 amino acids. Trimming took off 3 bases at V and 5 bases at J, with 16 bases between the two ends. The germline CDR1 and CDR2 sequences are SGHTA and FQGNSA. CDR3 sequence (DNA): TGTGCCAGCAGCTTGAATCCTCCTGCGGGTACTGAAGCTTTCTTT. Its translation is CASSLNPPAGTEAFF.

Note on this clonotype: A clone one base away is much larger, so this may be a read error. This chain uses TRBV29-1 with TRBJ1-1; no definite D call. Germline V gene sequence: CDR1 SQVTM, CDR2 ANQGSEA. V was cut by 7 bases and J by 3 bases, with 15 bases left in between. The CDR3 spans 13 residues. The CDR3 nucleotides read TGCAGCGCTCCTTCTCGTGTTGACACTGAAGCTTTCTTT. It translates to CSAPSRVDTEAFF.

The sample holds a few counts of this clonotype. J is TRBJ2-7 and V is TRBV4-3; D is tentatively TRBD1 or TRBD2 (5 bases each). The V end was cut by 5 bases, the J end by 0 bases, with 14 bases between. The length of the CDR3 is 15 residues. The germline CDR1 and CDR2 sequences are LGHNA and YSLEER. This CDR3 is CASSTPGRSSYEQYF. For the CDR3, the DNA is TGCGCCAGCAGCACACCGGGACGGAGCTCCTACGAGCAGTACTTC.

The V gene is TRBV10-3, the J gene TRBJ2-7, with a tentative D call TRBD2 (6 bases). The CDR3 covers 15 residues. V lost 10 bases and J 0 bases, leaving 19 bases between the germline ends. Germline V gene lookup returns CDR1 ENHRY and CDR2 SYGVKD. The CDR3 reads CASARDGLSSYEQYF. The CDR3 DNA follows: TGTGCCAGCGCGCGGGACGGCTTGAGCTCCTACGAGCAGTACTTC.

This clonotype was recorded at least ten times. The chain joins TRBV29-1 to TRBJ2-7, with D possibly matching TRBD1 (6 bases). Deletions cut 7 bases from V and 1 base from J, with 11 bases between. Germline-derived CDR1 and CDR2 are SQVTM and ANQGSEA. The CDR3 has 12 amino acids. For the CDR3, the DNA is TGCAGCGCTCGGACAGATTCCTACGAGCAGTACTTC. This codes for CSARTDSYEQYF.

In this sample, this clonotype turned up a few times. J is TRBJ2-5 and V is TRBV6-1; weak D call: TRBD1 (5 bases). The CDR3 has 13 amino acids. CDR1 and CDR2 (germline): MNHNS, SASEGT. Between the trimmed V and J ends, which lost 5 bases and 9 bases, there was a span of 16 bases. CDR3 protein: CASSSQRPGSQYF. As DNA, the CDR3 is TGTGCCAGCAGTTCGCAACGTCCAGGGTCCCAGTACTTC.

Concerning this clonotype: A read error may account for a junction end that differs from germline. CDR3 in amino acids: CASSHGTGGLETQYF. CDR3 sequence (DNA): TGTGCCAGCAGCCATGGGACAGGGGGTCTGGAGACCCAGTACTTC. The chain employs TRBV5-1 and TRBJ2-5, with TRBD1 matching over 11 bases. Germline assignment: CDR1 SGHRS and CDR2 YFSETQ. CDR3 length equals 15 residues.

The V and J genes are TRBV9 and TRBJ2-2, with D perhaps matching TRBD2 (5 bases). Germline V gene data show CDR1 as SGDLS and CDR2 as YYNGEE. V was cut by 5 bases and J by 2 bases, with 13 bases left in between. This CDR3 is built from 15 residues. The CDR3 DNA is TGTGCCAGCAGAAAGCCGACGGGAAACACCGGGGAGCTGTTTTTT. It yields the protein CASRKPTGNTGELFF.

This clonotype came up many times. V and J are TRBV9 and TRBJ1-5, with no clear D. Germline V lookup: CDR1 SGDLS, CDR2 YYNGEE. Trimming pared 4 bases from V and 5 bases from J, leaving 13 bases between. This CDR3 comprises 14 residues. The CDR3 here is CASSPGSSYQPQHF. DNA for the CDR3: TGTGCCAGCAGCCCTGGCAGCAGTTATCAGCCCCAGCATTTT.

This rearrangement joins TRBV25-1 to TRBJ1-4; the match to TRBD1 covers 7 bases. Looked up from germline, CDR1 is MGHDK and CDR2 is SYGVNS. The length of the CDR3 is 15 residues. V was pared by 6 bases and J by 5 bases, with 9 bases of the junction left unmatched. CDR3 nucleotides: TGTGCCAGCAGGGCCGGGGGACAGCCCAATGAAAAACTGTTTTTT. Protein: CASRAGGQPNEKLFF.

This clonotype has just a few counts. The CDR3 nucleotides read TGTGCCAGTAGTATAGATGGAGGGGACAGCCCTGGCGGCAATCAGCCCCAGCATTTT. It codes for CASSIDGGDSPGGNQPQHF. The rearrangement uses TRBV19 and TRBJ1-5, with 7 positions matching TRBD1. V was pared by 0 bases and J by 2 bases, with 13 bases of the junction left unmatched. From germline, CDR1 is LNHDA and CDR2 SQIVND (reference sequence). CDR3 length: 19 residues.

The rearrangement links TRBV4-1 to TRBJ1-2, with D perhaps TRBD1 (6 bases). Trimming left V 1 base short and J 4 bases short, with 10 bases between. The germline V gene encodes CDR1 MGHRA and CDR2 YSYEKL. CDR3 length equals 14 residues. Here the CDR3 DNA reads TGCGCCAGCAGCCAAGCAGGGGTTCTCTATGGCTACACCTTC. Residues: CASSQAGVLYGYTF.

The V and J genes are TRBV7-2 and TRBJ1-1; the D gene is possibly TRBD1 (6 bases). The CDR3 length is 14 residues. The V gene lost 5 bases and the J gene lost 6 bases, with 16 bases spanning the gap. Looked up from germline, CDR1 is SGHTA and CDR2 is FQGNSA. The CDR3 loop reads CASSRPGQEAEAFF. As DNA, the CDR3 is TGTGCCAGCAGCAGACCGGGACAAGAAGCTGAAGCTTTCTTT. Supplemented by reference TRBV7-2 and TRBJ1-1, the full variable domain reads GAGVSQSPSNKVTEKGKDVELRCDPISGHTALYWYRQSLGQGLEFLIYFQGNSAPDKSGLPSDRFSAERTGGSVSTLTIQRTQQEDSAVYLCASSRPGQEAEAFFGQGTRLTVV.

This chain joins TRBV9 and TRBJ2-5, with 8 bases that match TRBD1. V dropped 2 bases and J dropped 3; count of bases not matched to a gene: 9. Germline V CDR1 and CDR2: SGDLS, YYNGEE. CDR3 size: 16 residues. The CDR3 sequence is CASSVRLPTGEETQYF. The CDR3, as DNA: TGTGCCAGCAGCGTCCGCCTCCCGACAGGGGAAGAGACCCAGTACTTC. The full variable domain, in which reference TRBV9 and TRBJ2-5 provide the parts outside the CDR3, is DSGVTQTPKHLITATGQRVTLRCSPRSGDLSVYWYQQSLDQGLQFLIQYYNGEERAKGNILERFSAQQFPDLHSELNLSSLELGDSALYFCASSVRLPTGEETQYFGPGTRLLVL.

With regard to this clonotype: At one end, the junction sequence differs from germline, possibly due to a read error. The chain's CDR3 is CASSFSTSDQETQYF. As DNA, the CDR3 is TGCGCCAGCAGCTTCTCGACTAGCGATCAAGAGACCCAGTACTTC. The chain couples TRBV9 to TRBJ2-5; 8 positions agree with TRBD2. This CDR3 is built from 15 residues. Germline CDR1 SGDLS, CDR2 YYNGEE. Full variable domain (remainder filled in from reference TRBV9 and TRBJ2-5): DSGVTQTPKHLITATGQRVTLRCSPRSGDLSVYWYQQSLDQGLQFLIQYYNGEERAKGNILERFSAQQFPDLHSELNLSSLELGDSALYFCASSFSTSDQETQYFGPGTRLLVL.

The rearrangement uses TRBV7-8 and TRBJ2-1; 9 bases match TRBD1. Gene TRBJ2-7 matches the end of the DNA better, so the J call may be wrong. The CDR3 runs 15 residues. Germline assignment: CDR1 SGHVS and CDR2 FQNEAQ. The CDR3 spells CASSPGTGLYNEQYF. For the CDR3, the DNA is TGTGCCAGCAGCCCCGGGACAGGGCTTTACAATGAGCAGTACTTC.

In this sample, this clonotype turned up a few times. One base away lies a much larger clone, so this may be a sequencing read error. The chain links TRBV10-3 to TRBJ2-5, with D unresolved. Trimming took off 2 bases at V and 5 bases at J, with 9 bases between the two ends. Germline V gene data show CDR1 as ENHRY and CDR2 as SYGVKD. The CDR3 has 13 residues. The CDR3: CAISEEVDETQYF. The CDR3 DNA follows: TGTGCCATCAGTGAGGAGGTCGACGAGACCCAGTACTTC.

With respect to this clonotype: This may stem from a read error, because a much larger clone lies one nucleotide away. The chain recombines TRBV10-2 with TRBJ1-1, with D possibly TRBD1 on 6 matching bases. The CDR3 is made up of 15 amino acids. The V and J ends lost 3 bases and 3 bases respectively, with 14 bases between them. Germline-derived CDR1 and CDR2 are WSHSY and SAAADI. CDR3 amino acids: CASSDTSRGDTEAFF. For the CDR3, the DNA is TGCGCCAGCAGTGACACATCGAGGGGGGACACTGAAGCTTTCTTT.

This clonotype was counted ten times or more. The chain is built from TRBV2 and TRBJ1-2, with 9 bases fitting TRBD1. The CDR3 length is 14 residues. The V segment lost 5 bases and the J segment 8 bases; nucleotides outside the gene matches: 9. Per the germline V gene, CDR1 is SNHLY and CDR2 is FYNNEI. The CDR3 reads CASSRDRETRGYTF. In DNA, the CDR3 is TGTGCCAGCAGTAGGGACAGGGAGACGAGGGGCTACACCTTC.

This chain links TRBV11-2 with TRBJ2-7; 10 nucleotides match TRBD1. Trimming at V came to 0 bases and at J to 4 bases, leaving 9 bases not matched to a gene. Germline loops: CDR1 SGHAT, CDR2 FQNNGV. This CDR3 is built from 17 residues. CDR3 sequence (DNA): TGTGCCAGCAGCTTAGAGGGACAGGGGTTCCTTTCTTACGAGCAGTACTTC. Its protein is CASSLEGQGFLSYEQYF. The variable domain in full, completed from reference TRBV11-2 and TRBJ2-7, reads EAGVAQSPRYKIIEKRQSVAFWCNPISGHATLYWYQQILGQGPKLLIQFQNNGVVDDSQLPKDRFSAERLKGVDSTLKIQPAKLEDSAVYLCASSLEGQGFLSYEQYFGPGTRLTVT.